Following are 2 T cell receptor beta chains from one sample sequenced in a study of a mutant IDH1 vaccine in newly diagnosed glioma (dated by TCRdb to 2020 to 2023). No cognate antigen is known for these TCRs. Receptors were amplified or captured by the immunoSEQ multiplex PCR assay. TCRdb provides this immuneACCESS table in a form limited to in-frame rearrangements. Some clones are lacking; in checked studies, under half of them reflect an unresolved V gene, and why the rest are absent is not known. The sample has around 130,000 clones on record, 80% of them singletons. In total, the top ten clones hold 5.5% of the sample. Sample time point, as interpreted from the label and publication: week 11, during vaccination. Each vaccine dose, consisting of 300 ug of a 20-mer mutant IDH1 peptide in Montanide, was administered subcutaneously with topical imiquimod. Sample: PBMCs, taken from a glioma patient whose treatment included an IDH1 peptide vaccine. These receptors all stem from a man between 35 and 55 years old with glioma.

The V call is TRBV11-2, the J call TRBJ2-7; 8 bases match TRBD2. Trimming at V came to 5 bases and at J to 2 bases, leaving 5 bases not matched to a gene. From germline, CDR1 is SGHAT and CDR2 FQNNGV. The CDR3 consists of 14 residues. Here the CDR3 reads CASSHLLAAYEQYF. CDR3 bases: TGTGCCAGCAGCCACCTACTAGCGGCCTACGAGCAGTACTTC.

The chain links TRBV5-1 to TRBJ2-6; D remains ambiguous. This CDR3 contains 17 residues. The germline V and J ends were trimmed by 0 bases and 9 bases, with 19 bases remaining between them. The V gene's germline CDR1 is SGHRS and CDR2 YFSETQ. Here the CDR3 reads CASSLGHLGEGVNVLTF. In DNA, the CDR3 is TGCGCCAGCAGCTTGGGGCATTTAGGAGAAGGTGTCAACGTCCTGACTTTC.